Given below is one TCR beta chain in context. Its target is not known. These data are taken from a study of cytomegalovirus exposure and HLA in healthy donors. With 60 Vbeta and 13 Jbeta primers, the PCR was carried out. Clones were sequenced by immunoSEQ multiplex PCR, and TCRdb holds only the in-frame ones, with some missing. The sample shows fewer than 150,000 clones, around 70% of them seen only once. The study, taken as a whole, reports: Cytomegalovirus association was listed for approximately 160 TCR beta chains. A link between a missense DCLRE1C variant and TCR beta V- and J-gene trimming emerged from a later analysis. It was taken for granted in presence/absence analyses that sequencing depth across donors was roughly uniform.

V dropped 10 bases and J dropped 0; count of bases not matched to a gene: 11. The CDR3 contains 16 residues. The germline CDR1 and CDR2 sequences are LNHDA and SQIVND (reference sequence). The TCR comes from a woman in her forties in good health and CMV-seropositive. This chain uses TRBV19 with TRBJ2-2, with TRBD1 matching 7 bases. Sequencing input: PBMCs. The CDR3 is CATKAGTATNTGELFF. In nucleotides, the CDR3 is TGTGCCACTAAAGCCGGGACAGCAACGAACACCGGGGAGCTGTTTTTT.